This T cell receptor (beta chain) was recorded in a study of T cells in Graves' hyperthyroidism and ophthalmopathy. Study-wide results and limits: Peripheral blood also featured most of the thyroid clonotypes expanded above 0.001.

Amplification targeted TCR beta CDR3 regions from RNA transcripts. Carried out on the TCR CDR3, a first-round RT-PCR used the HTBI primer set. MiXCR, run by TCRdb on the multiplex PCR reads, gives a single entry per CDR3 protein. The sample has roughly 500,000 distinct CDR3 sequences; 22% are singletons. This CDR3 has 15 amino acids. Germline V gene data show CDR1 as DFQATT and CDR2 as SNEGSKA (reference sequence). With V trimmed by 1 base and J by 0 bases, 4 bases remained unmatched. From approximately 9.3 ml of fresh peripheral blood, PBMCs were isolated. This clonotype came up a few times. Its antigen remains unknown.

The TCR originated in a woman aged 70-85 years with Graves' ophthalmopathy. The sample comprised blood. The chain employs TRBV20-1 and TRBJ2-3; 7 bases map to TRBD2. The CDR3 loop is CSARGPRESTDTQYF. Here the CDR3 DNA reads TGCAGTGCTAGAGGGCCGCGGGAGAGCACAGATACGCAGTATTTT.